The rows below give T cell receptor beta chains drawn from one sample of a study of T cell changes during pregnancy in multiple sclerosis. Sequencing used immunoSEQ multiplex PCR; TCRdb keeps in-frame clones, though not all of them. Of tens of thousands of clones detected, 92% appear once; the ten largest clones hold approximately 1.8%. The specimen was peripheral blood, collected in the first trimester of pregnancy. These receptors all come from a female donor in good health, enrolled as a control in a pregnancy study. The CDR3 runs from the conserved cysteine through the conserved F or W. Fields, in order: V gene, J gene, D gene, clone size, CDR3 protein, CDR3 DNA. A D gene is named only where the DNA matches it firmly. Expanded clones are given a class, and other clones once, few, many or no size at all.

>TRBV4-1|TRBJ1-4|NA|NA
CASSQVTGTTNEKLFF
TGCGCCAGCAGCCAGGTAACAGGGACAACTAATGAAAAACTGTTTTTT
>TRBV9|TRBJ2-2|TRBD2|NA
CASSVDRSGGTGELFF
TGTGCCAGCAGCGTAGATCGTAGCGGGGGCACCGGGGAGCTGTTTTTT
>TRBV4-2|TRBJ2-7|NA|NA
CASSQVESGPYEQYF
TGTGCCAGCAGCCAAGTTGAAAGCGGCCCCTACGAGCAGTACTTC
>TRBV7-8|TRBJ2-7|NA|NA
CASSLRDRTSYEQYF
TGTGCCAGCAGCTTGCGGGACCGAACCTCCTACGAGCAGTACTTC
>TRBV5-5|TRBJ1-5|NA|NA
CASSLVGGDYSNQPQHF
TGTGCCAGCAGCTTGGTGGGAGGGGATTATAGCAATCAGCCCCAGCATTTT
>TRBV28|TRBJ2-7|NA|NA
CASSSPTGTYEQYF
TGTGCCAGCAGTTCCCCCACGGGAACCTACGAGCAGTACTTC
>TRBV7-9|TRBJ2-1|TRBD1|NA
CASSLGRGHEQFF
TGTGCCAGCAGCTTAGGCAGGGGGCATGAGCAGTTCTTC
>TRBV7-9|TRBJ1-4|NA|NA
CASSPRGREVEKLFF
TGTGCCAGCAGCCCCCGTGGCAGGGAAGTGGAAAAACTGTTTTTT
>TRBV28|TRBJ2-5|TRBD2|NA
CASSSRAGLAGERQETQYF
TGTGCCAGCAGTTCTCGGGCGGGACTAGCGGGAGAGAGACAAGAGACCCAGTACTTC
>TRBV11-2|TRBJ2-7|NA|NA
CASRGSSYEQYF
TGTGCCAGCAGGGGCAGCTCCTACGAGCAGTACTTC
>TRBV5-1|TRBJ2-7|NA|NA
CASSLRGGEFGEQYF
TGCGCCAGCAGCTTGAGGGGGGGAGAGTTTGGCGAGCAGTACTTC
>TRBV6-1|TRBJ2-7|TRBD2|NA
CASHPSGSGPYEQYF
TGTGCCAGCCACCCTAGCGGGAGTGGCCCCTACGAGCAGTACTTC
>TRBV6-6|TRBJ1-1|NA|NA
CASSRVDTEAFF
TGTGCCAGCAGCCGGGTTGACACTGAAGCTTTCTTT
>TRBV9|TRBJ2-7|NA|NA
CASSQGAAAAYEQYF
TGTGCCAGCAGCCAGGGCGCGGCAGCCGCCTACGAGCAGTACTTC
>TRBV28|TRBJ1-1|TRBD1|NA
CASSSPGQGNTEAFF
TGTGCCAGCAGTTCCCCGGGACAGGGGAACACTGAAGCTTTCTTT
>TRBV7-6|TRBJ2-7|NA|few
CASSSPAAAYEQYF
TGTGCCAGCAGCTCTCCCGCAGCGGCCTACGAGCAGTACTTC
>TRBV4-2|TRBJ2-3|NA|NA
CASSHQFPDTQYF
TGTGCCAGCAGCCACCAATTCCCAGATACGCAGTATTTT
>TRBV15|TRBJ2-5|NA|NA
CATSRGQLQETQYF
TGTGCCACCAGCAGAGGACAGCTCCAAGAGACCCAGTACTTC
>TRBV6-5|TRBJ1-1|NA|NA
CASRTDDSEAFF
TGTGCCAGCAGAACAGACGATTCTGAAGCTTTCTTT
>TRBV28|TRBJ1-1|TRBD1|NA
CASSPIGQGYFF
TGTGCCAGCAGTCCAATTGGACAGGGCTACTTCTTT
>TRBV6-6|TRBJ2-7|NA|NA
CASSYQTTEQYF
TGTGCCAGCAGTTATCAAACAACCGAGCAGTACTTC
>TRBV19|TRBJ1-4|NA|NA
CASRGTRQATNEKLFF
TGTGCCAGTAGGGGGACACGACAGGCAACTAATGAAAAACTGTTTTTT
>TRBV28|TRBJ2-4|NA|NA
CASSFVRGSPKNIQYF
TGTGCCAGCAGTTTCGTGAGGGGGTCACCCAAAAACATTCAGTACTTC
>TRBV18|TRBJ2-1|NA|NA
CASSPYSRGNGNEQFF
TGTGCCAGCTCACCATACTCCCGCGGCAACGGCAATGAGCAGTTCTTC
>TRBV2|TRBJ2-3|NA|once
CASSARVETDTQYF
TGTGCCAGCAGTGCCAGGGTAGAGACAGATACGCAGTATTTT
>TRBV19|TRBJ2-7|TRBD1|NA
CASSTSGTGRYEQYF
TGTGCCAGTAGTACCTCCGGGACAGGGAGGTACGAGCAGTACTTC
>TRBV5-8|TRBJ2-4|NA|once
CASGGQRNIQYF
TGTGCCAGCGGAGGGCAGAGGAACATTCAGTACTTC
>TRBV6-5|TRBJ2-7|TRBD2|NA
CASPIDSGRAYEQYF
TGTGCCAGCCCAATCGATAGCGGGAGGGCCTACGAGCAGTACTTC
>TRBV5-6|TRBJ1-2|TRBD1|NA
CASSLPGQGTLSYGYTF
TGTGCCAGCAGCTTGCCGGGACAGGGGACCCTCTCATATGGCTACACCTTC
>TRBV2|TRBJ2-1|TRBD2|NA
CASSVTSGRGEQFF
TGTGCCAGCAGTGTGACTAGCGGGAGGGGTGAGCAGTTCTTC
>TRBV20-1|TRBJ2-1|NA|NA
CSAARLELRFF
TGCAGTGCGGCCCGACTAGAACTGCGGTTCTTC
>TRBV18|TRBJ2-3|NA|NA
CASSPYRLGSTDTQYF
TGTGCCAGCTCACCTTACAGGTTAGGAAGCACAGATACGCAGTATTTT
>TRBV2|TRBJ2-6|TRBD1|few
CASSDLLPGTASGTGANVLTF
TGTGCCAGCAGTGACCTCCTCCCCGGGACAGCATCCGGAACTGGGGCCAACGTCCTGACTTTC
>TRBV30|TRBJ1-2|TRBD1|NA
CAWSSGQGNYGYTF
TGTGCCTGGAGCTCGGGACAGGGGAACTATGGCTACACCTTC
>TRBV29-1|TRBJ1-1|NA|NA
CSVEDRNTEAFF
TGCAGCGTTGAAGACAGAAACACTGAAGCTTTCTTT
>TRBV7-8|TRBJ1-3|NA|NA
CASSLAGGGNTIYF
TGTGCCAGCAGCTTAGCGGGAGGCGGAAACACCATATATTTT
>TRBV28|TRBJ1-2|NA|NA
CASSSLGQLHYGYTF
TGTGCCAGCAGTTCCCTTGGACAGCTCCACTATGGCTACACCTTC
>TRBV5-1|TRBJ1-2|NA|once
CASSLEDRGGYTF
TGCGCCAGCAGCTTAGAGGATCGGGGTGGCTACACCTTC
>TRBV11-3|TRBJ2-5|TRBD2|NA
CASSSTSGVQETQYF
TGTGCCAGCAGCTCGACTAGCGGGGTACAAGAGACCCAGTACTTC
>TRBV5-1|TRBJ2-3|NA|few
CASSLASAPLTDTQYF
TGCGCCAGCAGCTTGGCCAGCGCCCCACTGACAGATACGCAGTATTTT
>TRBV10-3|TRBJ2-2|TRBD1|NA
CAISDSDRGASNTGELFF
TGTGCCATCAGTGATTCCGACAGGGGAGCCTCGAACACCGGGGAGCTGTTTTTT
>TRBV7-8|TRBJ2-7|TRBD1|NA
CASSFPRVGTGDTYEQYF
TGTGCCAGCAGCTTCCCTCGGGTGGGGACAGGCGATACCTACGAGCAGTACTTC
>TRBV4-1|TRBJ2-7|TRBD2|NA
CASSQVGGSLGEQYF
TGCGCCAGCAGCCAAGTGGGCGGGAGCTTGGGCGAGCAGTACTTC
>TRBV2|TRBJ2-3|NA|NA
CASSEVTAMIEDTQYF
TGTGCCAGCAGCGAAGTAACAGCCATGATAGAGGATACGCAGTATTTT
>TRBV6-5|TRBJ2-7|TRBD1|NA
CASSRDRARGEQYF
TGTGCCAGCAGTCGCGACAGGGCCCGAGGGGAGCAGTACTTC